The following is a T cell receptor (beta chain) sequence with its context. This sample was included in a study of blood T cell repertoires in COVID-19. About the research overall: Material from acute and convalescent COVID-19 was sourced from the United States, Italy and Spain.

Authors' processing steps: Reference gene primer amplification yielded estimated nucleated cell counts. Here immunoSEQ multiplex PCR was the method, and the copy in TCRdb shows in-frame clones only, minus some. The V and J calls and clone size are taken from that table; D and trimming were inferred from the DNA. Of about 68,000 clones in the sample, under 95% were seen once. Looked up from germline, CDR1 is SGHRS and CDR2 is YFSETQ. The CDR3 is 16 residues long. J gave up 7 bases and V 0 bases, and 7 bases lay outside the gene matches. This rearrangement joins TRBV5-1 to TRBJ1-6; TRBD1 matches 7 bases. Sequencing was carried out using peripheral blood. This receptor was identified in a woman aged 55-69 years with active COVID-19. The CDR3 nucleotides are TGCGCCAGCAGCTTGGACACGGGCAGGGGGAATTCACCCCTCCACTTT. It specifies CASSLDTGRGNSPLHF.